This TCR beta chain was observed in a study of cytomegalovirus exposure and HLA in healthy donors. Study-level information: Samples from HLA-typed donors yielded about 85 million unique TCRs in an early data release. Study conclusions and caveats: According to a later analysis, donors in an Asian-associated ancestry cluster reportedly had fewer N-insertions than the roughly 660-donor mean. Differences between HLA loci emerged in a later analysis of TCR association rates, with DRB1 most and HLA-C fewest.

Concerning this clone: Its antigen is undetermined.

Use of 60 Vbeta and 13 Jbeta primers characterized the PCR. As originally analysed: In a later analysis, of 79 million or so unique beta chains, 9 million to 11 million appeared in at least two donors. The repertoire was sequenced with immunoSEQ multiplex PCR; TCRdb's copy has only in-frame clones and lacks some. V, J and clone size derive from that table, while D and trimming were established from the DNA sequence. The table records about 140,000 clones, approximately 79% of them present only once. The sequence derives from a woman aged 45-65 years in good health and CMV-seropositive. Sequenced sample: PBMCs.

The CDR3 DNA follows: TGTGCCAGCAGCTTAGAAATGGGACTAGCGGGGGCAGAGACCCAGTACTTC. It codes for CASSLEMGLAGAETQYF. The rearrangement joins TRBV7-9 to TRBJ2-5, with 14 bases fitting TRBD2. This CDR3 comprises 17 residues. The germline gives CDR1 SEHNR, CDR2 FQNEAQ (reference sequence). V trimming: 1 base; J trimming: 4 bases; junction bases outside the gene matches: 5.